This T cell receptor beta chain is drawn from a study of blood T cell repertoires in COVID-19. The wider study: Spain, Italy and the United States supplied samples that represented acute and convalescent COVID-19.

Deletions cut 6 bases from V and 6 bases from J, with 12 bases between. This CDR3 has 13 amino acids. Germline loops: CDR1 MNHEY, CDR2 SMNVEV (reference sequence). This clone rates as medium-sized. Other DNA sequences in this specimen translate into the identical CDR3. In the original workflow: Cell counts per sample came from amplifying reference gene primers. The method was immunoSEQ multiplex PCR; TCRdb's version includes in-frame clones alone and lacks a portion of them. That table furnishes V, J and clone size, whereas the DNA furnished D and trimming. The table includes about 140,000 clones, roughly 84% detected once.

The sequence was obtained from a man aged 25-40 years with COVID-19, enrolled during active disease. The rearrangement joins TRBV27 to TRBJ1-5; D is uncertain. The sample taken for sequencing was peripheral blood. CDR3 nucleotides: TGTGCCAGCAGGCGTCAAGGAGGTCAGCCCCAGCATTTT. It specifies CASRRQGGQPQHF.